A selection of T cell receptor beta chains follows, all from one sample in a study of shared clonotypes between healthy human individuals. Using immunoSEQ multiplex PCR, the repertoire was profiled, and TCRdb retains in-frame clones only, with some absent. Among roughly 890,000 clones, approximately 92% were seen once, and the ten largest hold 24%. Sequencing used naive CD8+ T cells sorted from blood. These receptor sequences come from a young man in good health. CDR3s include the opening cysteine and the closing phenylalanine or tryptophan. Each record gives: D gene, clone size, V gene, J gene, CDR3 DNA, CDR3 protein. The D gene is left open where the match is weak. Clone size is stated in some rows and not others, as once, few, many or a class when expanded.

.	.	TRBV7-9	TRBJ2-2	TGTGCCAGCAGCTTAGAGGGAGAAGGAACCGGGGAGCTGTTTTTT	CASSLEGEGTGELFF
TRBD1	.	TRBV5-6	TRBJ2-7	TGTGCCAGCAGCTCCGACAGGGAGCCCTACGAGCAGTACTTC	CASSSDREPYEQYF
.	.	TRBV11-2	TRBJ2-7	TGTGCCAGCAGCTTAACTACGGACTACGAGCAGTACTTC	CASSLTTDYEQYF
.	.	TRBV30	TRBJ2-7	TGTGCCTGGACCCAGTTGAGGGGACGGTACGAGCAGTACTTC	CAWTQLRGRYEQYF
TRBD1	once	TRBV4-3	TRBJ2-1	TGCGCCAGCAGCCGTCGTAAACAGGGGATTATCGGCAATGAGCAGTTCTTC	CASSRRKQGIIGNEQFF
TRBD1	.	TRBV2	TRBJ2-5	TGTGCCAGCGTTGGGACAGCGTACCAAGAGACCCAGTACTTC	CASVGTAYQETQYF
TRBD2	.	TRBV7-9	TRBJ2-1	TGTGCCAGCAGCCAGGGGCGGGAGGGGTACAATGAGCAGTTCTTC	CASSQGREGYNEQFF
TRBD2	.	TRBV27	TRBJ2-1	TGTGCCAGCAGTTTATTAGGGACTAGCGGGTACAATGAGCAGTTCTTC	CASSLLGTSGYNEQFF
.	.	TRBV5-4	TRBJ1-4	TGTGCCAGCAGCTATGACAGTGGAGATGAAAAACTGTTTTTT	CASSYDSGDEKLFF
.	.	TRBV2	TRBJ2-1	TGTGCCAGCTTCGAGGTACAGGGTGAGCAGTTCTTC	CASFEVQGEQFF
TRBD1	.	TRBV27	TRBJ1-1	TGTGCCAGCAGTTTACCGGGGACAGGGAGAACTGAAGCTTTCTTT	CASSLPGTGRTEAFF
.	.	TRBV27	TRBJ2-5	TGTGCCAGCAGTTTGCGGGGTGGAGAAGAGACCCAGTACTTC	CASSLRGGEETQYF
.	.	TRBV7-2	TRBJ2-7	TGTGCCAGCAGCTCGACCCCGTCCTACGAGCAGTACTTC	CASSSTPSYEQYF
TRBD1	.	TRBV7-9	TRBJ2-6	TGTGCCAGCAGCTTAGATGGGGGGACAGGGTCCTTTGGGGCCAACGTCCTGACTTTC	CASSLDGGTGSFGANVLTF
TRBD1	.	TRBV6-1	TRBJ1-1	TGTGCCAGCAGTGAAGATCCCACAGGGGGCACTGAAGCTTTCTTT	CASSEDPTGGTEAFF
.	.	TRBV28	TRBJ1-2	TGTGCCAGCAGTTTTCTCTTGGGGCGGATGGATGGCTACACCTTC	CASSFLLGRMDGYTF
TRBD2	once	TRBV29-1	TRBJ2-1	TGCAGCGTGAAGGCGGGACTAGCGGGAGGGATAGGCTCCTACAATGAGCAGTTCTTC	CSVKAGLAGGIGSYNEQFF
TRBD1	.	TRBV27	TRBJ2-3	TGTGCCAGCAGTTTAGTACAGGGGAGCACAGATACGCAGTATTTT	CASSLVQGSTDTQYF
.	.	TRBV2	TRBJ2-7	TGTGCCAGCAGTGACAGGGTGGGCCACTACGAGCAGTACTTC	CASSDRVGHYEQYF
.	.	TRBV25-1	TRBJ2-2	TGTGCCAGCAGTGAGGCAGGGGACGGGGAGCTGTTTTTT	CASSEAGDGELFF
TRBD1	.	TRBV2	TRBJ2-7	TGTGCCAGCAGTGAAGGCAGGGGGAACTCCTACGAGCAGTACTTC	CASSEGRGNSYEQYF
.	.	TRBV27	TRBJ2-1	TGTGCCAGCAGCCTTATCGGCGCCCAGGGGTACAATGAGCAGTTCTTC	CASSLIGAQGYNEQFF
TRBD1	.	TRBV19	TRBJ2-7	TGTGCCACCCGGCCAGGGGGCAACGAGCAGTACTTC	CATRPGGNEQYF
TRBD2	.	TRBV27	TRBJ2-2	TGTGCCAGCAGTCACGGACTAGCGGGAGGAATTAACACCGGGGAGCTGTTTTTT	CASSHGLAGGINTGELFF
.	.	TRBV6-1	TRBJ2-3	TGTGCCAGCAGTGAATTTGGTCAGGGTTATTCGGATACGCAGTATTTT	CASSEFGQGYSDTQYF
.	.	TRBV30	TRBJ1-2	TGTGCCTGGAGTCCGGGAGCTAACTATGGCTACACCTTC	CAWSPGANYGYTF
TRBD2	once	TRBV9	TRBJ2-3	TGTGCCAGCAGCGTAGGTAGGGCTAGCGGGAGAACAGATACGCAGTATTTT	CASSVGRASGRTDTQYF
.	.	TRBV6-6	TRBJ2-1	TGTGCCAGCAGCCCGGGGCCGGAGACCAATGAGCAGTTCTTC	CASSPGPETNEQFF